This T cell receptor beta chain came from a study of CD4 T cells in relation to SARS-CoV-2 and coronaviruses. Study information: PBMCs were cultured with antigen for roughly nine days before TCR beta sequencing. General study findings and limits: Each donor contributed either pre-pandemic or post-infection samples, not both.

The protocol was immunoSEQ multiplex PCR, while the TCRdb copy is restricted to in-frame clones and leaves out a portion. In the table there are around 23,000 clones, 75% to 85% of which are singletons. Per germline, CDR1 LGHDT and CDR2 YNNKEL (reference sequence). V lost 2 bases and J lost 7; bases outside the gene matches: 9. This CDR3 has 17 residues. Comments on this clone: Its target is not known.

CD4+ T cells from unexposed donors were obtained before the COVID-19 pandemic (2011-2018). CD4+ T cells were isolated from the cells after 10 days of culture. Input material: CD4+ T cells from PBMCs, cultured in vitro. The source is a human donor in good health. The chain combines TRBV3-1 (or the pseudogene TRBV3-2) with TRBJ2-7, with TRBD2 matching 15 bases. The CDR3 nucleotides are TGTGCCAGCAGCCAACGCGGACTAGCGGGAGGGCCTGGAGAGCAGTACTTC. This translates into CASSQRGLAGGPGEQYF.